The T cell receptor beta chain under discussion was sequenced for a study of cytomegalovirus exposure and HLA in healthy donors. Notes on this clone: Its specificity is not known.

Primers included in the PCR were 60 Vbeta and 13 Jbeta primers. Produced via immunoSEQ multiplex PCR; TCRdb's table is partial and in-frame only. The table shows more than 150,000 clones, with around three quarters occurring only once. V shed 8 bases and J 5 bases; nucleotides not matched to a gene: 8. CDR3 length: 13 residues. Germline-derived CDR1 and CDR2 are LGHNT and FRNRAP. The study's findings and limits: While the bulk of TCR sequences proved rare, some public TCRs turned up in many donors. The authors later found TCR association rates varying by HLA locus, with DRB1 most and HLA-C fewest.

The clonotype comes from a woman in her thirties in good health and CMV-seropositive. The chain links TRBV12-5 to TRBJ2-5; 7 bases align to TRBD1. The sequencing sample was made of PBMCs. CDR3 coding DNA: TGTGCTAGTACCACAGGGGCAGGGGAGACCCAGTACTTC. Translating it yields CASTTGAGETQYF. The variable domain in full, completed from reference TRBV12-5 and TRBJ2-5, reads DARVTQTPRHKVTEMGQEVTMRCQPILGHNTVFWYRQTMMQGLELLAYFRNRAPLDDSGMPKDRFSAEMPDATLATLKIQPSEPRDSAVYFCASTTGAGETQYFGPGTRLLVL.